This TCR beta chain was sequenced for a study of regulatory T cells in long-lasting Graves disease. Relying on iRepertoire HTBI primers and Arm-PCR of CDR3 regions, the team built TCR beta libraries. TCRdb passed the multiplex PCR reads through MiXCR, listing each CDR3 protein once. The sample lists just over 600,000 distinct CDR3 sequences; roughly 16% were seen once. Time point given: newly diagnosed GD, antithyroid drugs for less than 3 months. Extracted PBMC RNA gave rise to the TCR library. Concerning this clonotype: This may be a read error: a much more frequent sequence differs by one nucleotide.

Per germline, CDR1 SNHLY and CDR2 FYNNEI. This CDR3 is 15 amino acids long. The data were also submitted as part of a second study, on T cells in Graves' hyperthyroidism and ophthalmopathy.

J is TRBJ2-1 and V is TRBV2; possibly TRBD1 or TRBD2 for D (6 bases each). The sequences come from peripheral blood mononuclear cells (PBMCs), collected at new diagnosis, from a patient treated with antithyroid drugs. This clonotype originated in a woman in her twenties or thirties with Graves disease. Here the CDR3 reads CASRGLVTGRNEQLF. The CDR3 DNA follows: TGTGCCAGCAGGGGACTCGTAACAGGGAGGAATGAGCAGCTCTTC.